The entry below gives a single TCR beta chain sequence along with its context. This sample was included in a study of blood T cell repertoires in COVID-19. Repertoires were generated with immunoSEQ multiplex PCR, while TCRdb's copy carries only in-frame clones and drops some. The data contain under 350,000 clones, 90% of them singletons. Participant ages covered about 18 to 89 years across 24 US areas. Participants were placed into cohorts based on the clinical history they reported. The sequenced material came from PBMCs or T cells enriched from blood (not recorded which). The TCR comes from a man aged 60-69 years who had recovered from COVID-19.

This CDR3 is CASSETTGPGADTQYF. The CDR3 nucleotides are TGTGCCAGCAGCGAAACGACAGGGCCTGGAGCAGATACGCAGTATTTT. V is TRBV6-1 and J is TRBJ2-3; TRBD1 matches at 7 bases. This CDR3 is 16 amino acids long. V dropped 6 bases and J dropped 4; count of bases not matched to a gene: 13. Germline CDR1 is MNHNS and CDR2 is SASEGT.